This entry concerns a single T cell receptor (beta chain). Its antigen is unidentified. This CDR3 region has 14 residues. CDR1 is SGHKS and CDR2 is YYEKEE in the germline V gene (reference sequence). The J segment lost 0 bases and the V segment lost 3 bases, leaving 1 base of the junction unmatched. The sample comes from a study of shared clonotypes between healthy human individuals. For the study at large: The study used three CD4 naive, three CD4 memory, two CD8 naive and one CD8 memory plate per donor. Findings of the study overall: Generation of non-shared clonotypes was less probable than generation of clonotypes shared by all four donors.

Each subset's genomic DNA was shared equally among a number of immunoSEQ plates. Each sorted subset replicate got 200 ng genomic DNA, roughly 27,000 genomes. Sequencing used immunoSEQ multiplex PCR; TCRdb keeps in-frame clones, though not all of them. The table shows some 690,000 clones, with around 91% occurring only once. This TCR was sampled from a man aged 18 to 30 in good health. Some clones in this sample may be carry-over from other donors' samples. The V and J genes are TRBV5-5 and TRBJ1-1; the match to TRBD1 covers 8 bases. The specimen sequenced was memory CD8+ T cells from PBMCs. Subset: CD45RO+ cells pooled with CCR7-negative TemRA cells. The CDR3 reads CASSSDRVNTEAFF. In nucleotides, the CDR3 is TGTGCCAGCAGCTCGGACAGGGTGAACACTGAAGCTTTCTTT.